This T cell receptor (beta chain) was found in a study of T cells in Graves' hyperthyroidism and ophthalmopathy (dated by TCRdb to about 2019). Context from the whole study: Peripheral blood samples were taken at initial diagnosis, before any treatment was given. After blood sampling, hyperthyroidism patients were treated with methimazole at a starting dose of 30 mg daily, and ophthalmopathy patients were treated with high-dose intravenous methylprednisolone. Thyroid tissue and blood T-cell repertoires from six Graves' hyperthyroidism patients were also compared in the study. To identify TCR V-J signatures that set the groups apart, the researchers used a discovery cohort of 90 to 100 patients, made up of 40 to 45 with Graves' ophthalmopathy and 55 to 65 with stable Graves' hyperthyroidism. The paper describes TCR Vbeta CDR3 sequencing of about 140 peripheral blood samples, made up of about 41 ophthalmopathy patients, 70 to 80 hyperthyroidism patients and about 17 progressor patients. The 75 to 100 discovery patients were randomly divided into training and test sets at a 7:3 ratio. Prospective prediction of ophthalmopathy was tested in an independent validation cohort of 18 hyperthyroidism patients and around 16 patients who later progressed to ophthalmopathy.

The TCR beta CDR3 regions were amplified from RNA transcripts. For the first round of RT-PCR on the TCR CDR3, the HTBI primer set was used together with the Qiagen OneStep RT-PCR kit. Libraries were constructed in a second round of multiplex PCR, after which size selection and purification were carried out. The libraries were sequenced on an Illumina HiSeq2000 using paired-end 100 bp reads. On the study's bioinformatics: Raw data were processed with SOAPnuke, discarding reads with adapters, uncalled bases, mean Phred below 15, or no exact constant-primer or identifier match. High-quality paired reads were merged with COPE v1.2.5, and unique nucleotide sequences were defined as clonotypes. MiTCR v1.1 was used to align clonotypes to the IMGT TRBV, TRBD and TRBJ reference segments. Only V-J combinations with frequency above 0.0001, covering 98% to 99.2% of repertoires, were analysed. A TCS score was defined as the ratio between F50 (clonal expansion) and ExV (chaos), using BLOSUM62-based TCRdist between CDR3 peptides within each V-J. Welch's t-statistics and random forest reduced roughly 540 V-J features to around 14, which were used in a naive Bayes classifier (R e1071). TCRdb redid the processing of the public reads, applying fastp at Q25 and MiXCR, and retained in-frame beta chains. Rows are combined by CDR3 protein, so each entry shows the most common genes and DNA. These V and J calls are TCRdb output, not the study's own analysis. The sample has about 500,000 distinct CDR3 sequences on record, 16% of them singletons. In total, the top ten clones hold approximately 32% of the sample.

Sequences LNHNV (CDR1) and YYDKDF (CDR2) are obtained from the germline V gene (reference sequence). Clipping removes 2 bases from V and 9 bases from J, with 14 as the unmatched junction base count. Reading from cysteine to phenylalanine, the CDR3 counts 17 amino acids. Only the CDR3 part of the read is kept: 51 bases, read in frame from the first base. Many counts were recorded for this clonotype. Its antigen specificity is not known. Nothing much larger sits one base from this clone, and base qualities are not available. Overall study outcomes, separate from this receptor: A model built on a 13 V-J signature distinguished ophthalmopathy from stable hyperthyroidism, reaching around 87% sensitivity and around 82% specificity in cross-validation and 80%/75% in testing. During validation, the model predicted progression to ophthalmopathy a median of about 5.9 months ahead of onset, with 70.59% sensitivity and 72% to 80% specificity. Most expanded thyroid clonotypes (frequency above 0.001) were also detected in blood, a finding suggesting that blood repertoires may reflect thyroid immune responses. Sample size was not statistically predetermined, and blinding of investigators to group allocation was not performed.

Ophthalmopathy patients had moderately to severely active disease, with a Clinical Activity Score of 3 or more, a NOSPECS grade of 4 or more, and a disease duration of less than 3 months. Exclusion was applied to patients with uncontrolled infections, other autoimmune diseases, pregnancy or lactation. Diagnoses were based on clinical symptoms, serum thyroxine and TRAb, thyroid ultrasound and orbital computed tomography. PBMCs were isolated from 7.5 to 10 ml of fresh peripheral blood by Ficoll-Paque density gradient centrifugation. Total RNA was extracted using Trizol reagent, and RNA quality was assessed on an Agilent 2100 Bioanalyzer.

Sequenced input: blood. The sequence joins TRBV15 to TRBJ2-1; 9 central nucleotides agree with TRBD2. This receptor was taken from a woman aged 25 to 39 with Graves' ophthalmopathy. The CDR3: CATSRKLPGLAVGEQFF. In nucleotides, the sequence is TGTGCCACCAGCAGAAAACTTCCGGGACTAGCAGTAGGTGAGCAGTTCTTC.